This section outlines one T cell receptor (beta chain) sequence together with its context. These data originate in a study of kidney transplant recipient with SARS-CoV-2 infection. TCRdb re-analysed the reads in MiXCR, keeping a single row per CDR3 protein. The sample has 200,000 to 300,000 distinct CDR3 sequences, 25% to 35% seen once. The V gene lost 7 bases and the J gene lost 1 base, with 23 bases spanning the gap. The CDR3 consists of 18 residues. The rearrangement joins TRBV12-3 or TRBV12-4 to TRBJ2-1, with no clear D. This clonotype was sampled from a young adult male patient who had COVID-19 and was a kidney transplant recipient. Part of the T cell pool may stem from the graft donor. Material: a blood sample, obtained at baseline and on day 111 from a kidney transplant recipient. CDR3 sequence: CASNPSETDNYSYNEQFF. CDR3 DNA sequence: TGTGCCAGCAACCCCTCCGAGACCGACAATTATTCCTACAATGAGCAGTTCTTC.